The rows below give T cell receptor beta chains drawn from one sample of a study of cytomegalovirus exposure and HLA in healthy donors. Assay used: immunoSEQ multiplex PCR; TCRdb lists only in-frame clones, some missing. The table has approximately 160,000 clones, 65% to 80% seen once. Sequenced: PBMCs. These receptors were collected from a man between 18 and 35 years old in good health and CMV-seropositive. CDR3s leave out the opening cysteine and the closing phenylalanine or tryptophan. Each record gives: J gene, V gene, CDR3 protein.

TRBJ1-3,TRBV9,ASSARDRGKTPNTIY
TRBJ2-3,TRBV19,ASKQGSTDTQY
TRBJ1-1,TRBV6-5,ASRRTGGDTEAF
TRBJ1-2,TRBV28,ASSPSGGALYGYT
TRBJ2-3,TRBV4-1,ASSQVGGGGTDTQY
TRBJ1-2,TRBV5-5,ASSLTGFYGYT
TRBJ1-1,TRBV2,ASSTDSSGAEAF
TRBJ1-1,TRBV29-1,STQGPNTEAF
TRBJ2-3,TRBV27,ASSSEETNLDTQY
TRBJ1-5,TRBV6-1,ASSDFSNQPQH
TRBJ2-1,TRBV11-1,ASSRSGGTYNEQF
TRBJ1-2,TRBV30,AWSENRGAYGYT
TRBJ1-2,TRBV5-1,ASSPEGGADGYT
TRBJ2-2,TRBV5-1,ASEGTGNTGELF
TRBJ1-2,TRBV15,ATSRVSGGYGYT
TRBJ2-1,TRBV11-2,ASGMRYNEQF
TRBJ1-5,TRBV7-9,ASSLGRGGQPQH
TRBJ1-4,TRBV5-8,ASSFEFVNEKLF
TRBJ2-1,TRBV13,ASSRPGLFYNEQF
TRBJ2-5,TRBV5-1,ASSWRGGVQETQY
TRBJ1-1,TRBV5-1,ASSEYPMRTEAF
TRBJ2-3,TRBV5-1,ASSLAGRGSTDTQY
TRBJ1-1,TRBV7-9,ASSLASRGGTEAF
TRBJ2-6,TRBV19,ASSSYRDRGFSSGANVLT
TRBJ2-1,TRBV28,ASSPQDYNEQF
TRBJ1-3,TRBV28,ASSFPQGSHSGNTIY
TRBJ1-2,TRBV7-9,ASSFTGGQQGYT
TRBJ1-1,TRBV5-1,ASSLLDRLNTEAF